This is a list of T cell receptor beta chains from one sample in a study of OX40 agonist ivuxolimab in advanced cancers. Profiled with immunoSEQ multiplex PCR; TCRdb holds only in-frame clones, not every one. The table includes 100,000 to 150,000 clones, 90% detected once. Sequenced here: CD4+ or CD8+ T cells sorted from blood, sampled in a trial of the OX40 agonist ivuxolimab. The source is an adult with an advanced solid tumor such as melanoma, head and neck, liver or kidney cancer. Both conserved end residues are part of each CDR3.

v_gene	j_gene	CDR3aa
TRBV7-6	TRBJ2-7	CASSLLLAGVEQYF
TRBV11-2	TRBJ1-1	CASSELRGAEAFF
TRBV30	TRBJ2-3	CAWSVLRGTDTQYF
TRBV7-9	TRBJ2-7	CASSSEGLAGSYEQYF
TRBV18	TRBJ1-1	CASSPPGHLTGGTEAFF
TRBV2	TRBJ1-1	CASRAGLNTEAFF
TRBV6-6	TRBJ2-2	CASTMALVGELFF
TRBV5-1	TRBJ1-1	CASSATGTGSEAFF
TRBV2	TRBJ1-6	CASRRDRQNSPLHF
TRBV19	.	CASSTHGTGAGSYEQYF
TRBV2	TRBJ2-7	CASRINGAGNNEQYF
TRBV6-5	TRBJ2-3	CASKDSTDTQYF
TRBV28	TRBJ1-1	CASSLSGGAETEAFF
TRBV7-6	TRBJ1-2	CASSLAPTDYGYTF
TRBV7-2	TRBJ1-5	CASSLFLGDQPQHF
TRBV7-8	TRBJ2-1	CASSLAPQLEQFF
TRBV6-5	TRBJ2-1	CASSYSGLASEQFF
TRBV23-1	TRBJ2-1	CASSPDRDDEQFF
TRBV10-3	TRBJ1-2	CAISDFGTGGAYGYTF
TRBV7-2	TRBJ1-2	CASSFGQGRNGYTF
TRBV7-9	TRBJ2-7	CASSFGRLETGEQYF
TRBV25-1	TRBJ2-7	CASSSLSGAWDEQYF
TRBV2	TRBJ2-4	CASSEAGGPGIQYF
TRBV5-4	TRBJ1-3	CASSPASGRLSSGNTIYF
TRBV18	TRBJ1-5	CASSPTSNQPQHF
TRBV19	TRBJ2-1	CASSIPITDEQFF
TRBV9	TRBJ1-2	CASSVMGQGFYGYTF
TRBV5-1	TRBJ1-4	CASSFLGQANGEKLFF
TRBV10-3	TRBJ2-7	CAIRSPGLETYEQYF
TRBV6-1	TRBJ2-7	CARGRQYMIYEQYF
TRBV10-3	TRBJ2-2	CAIRPRPEGTGELFF
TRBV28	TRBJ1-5	CASSLAYNQPQHF
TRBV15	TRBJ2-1	CATSRDWDIEQFF
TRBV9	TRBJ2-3	CASSVVPGAHPTDTQYF
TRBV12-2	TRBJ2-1	CASRLPGRHNEQFF
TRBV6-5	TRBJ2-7	CASSYRDMAYEQYF
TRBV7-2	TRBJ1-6	CASSAGQGNSPLHF
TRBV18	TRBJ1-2	CASSPPGGNYGYTF
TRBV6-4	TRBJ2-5	CASSDSRRGGIETQYF
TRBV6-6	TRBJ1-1	CASTMKSMNTEAFF
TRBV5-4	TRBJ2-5	CASSFRTGGLETQYF
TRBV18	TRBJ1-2	CASSPSGGAEGYTF
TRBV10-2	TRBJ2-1	CASSEWGAGTLDEQFF
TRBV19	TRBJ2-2	CASSIVAVTGELFF
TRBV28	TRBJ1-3	CASTPTRVSGNTIYF
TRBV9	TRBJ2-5	CASSGQGQETQYF
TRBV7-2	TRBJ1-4	CASSSGQGNEKLFF
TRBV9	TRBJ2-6	CASSVVPSGANVLTF
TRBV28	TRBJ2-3	CASSLGQMTDTQYF
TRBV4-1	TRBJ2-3	CASSARASTDTQYF